What follows are 25 T cell receptor beta chains derived from one specimen sequenced in a study of CD8+ T cells in alopecia areata. Sequencing used cDNA as its template, made by extracting RNA and reverse transcribing it. Produced via immunoSEQ multiplex PCR; TCRdb's table is partial and in-frame only. The repertoire holds about 200,000 clones, with roughly two fifths as singletons. The treatment was: oral pan-JAK inhibitor, 5-10 mg twice daily. The specimen was CD4+ T cells sorted from blood, collected at roughly week 30, from a patient treated with tofacitinib. The receptor source for this set is a human donor with alopecia areata.

The chain uses TRBV20-1 and TRBJ2-7; a possible D gene is TRBD2 (5 bases). V was shortened by 7 bases and J by 4 bases, with 11 bases between the two germline ends. From germline, CDR1 is DFQATT and CDR2 SNEGSKA (reference sequence). The CDR3 length is 11 residues. DNA for the CDR3: TGCAGTGGAACCTCGGGGTACGAGCAGTACTTC. The encoded protein is CSGTSGYEQYF.

In DNA, the CDR3 is TGCAGCTCCAGGGATAACTATGGCTACACCTTC. This codes for CSSRDNYGYTF. V usage is TRBV29-1 and J usage is TRBJ1-2; D perhaps matches TRBD1 (5 bases). Trimming pared 8 bases from V and 1 base from J, leaving 8 bases between. The CDR3 consists of 11 residues. The V gene's germline CDR1 is SQVTM and CDR2 ANQGSEA.

This clone was observed a handful of times. The gene calls are TRBV5-1 and TRBJ2-1; a weak D match, TRBD2 (6 bases). There are 15 residues in the CDR3. Deletions cut 6 bases from V and 0 bases from J, with 13 bases between. CDR1 and CDR2 from the germline V gene are SGHRS and YFSETQ. The CDR3 bases are TGCGCCAGCACCGCAGGAGGGGCCTCCTACAATGAGCAGTTCTTC. It codes for CASTAGGASYNEQFF.

The rearrangement uses TRBV30 and TRBJ2-2; 8 nucleotides align to TRBD2. J was trimmed by 6 bases and V by 5 bases; bases with no gene match: 8. CDR1 and CDR2 from the germline V gene are GTSNPN and SVGIG (reference sequence). The CDR3 spans 14 residues. The CDR3 DNA is TGTGCCTGGCGCGGACTAGCTTTGTCCGGGGAGCTGTTTTTT. Protein: CAWRGLALSGELFF.

The rearrangement links TRBV28 to TRBJ2-7, with 9 bases that match TRBD2. Germline trimming cut 9 bases from V and 3 bases from J; bases unmatched to any gene: 9. Germline values: CDR1 MDHEN, CDR2 SYDVKM. The CDR3 runs to 14 residues. The CDR3 nucleotides are TGTGCCAGGTTAGCGGGAGTTAATTTCTACGAGCAGTACTTC. This encodes CARLAGVNFYEQYF.

This clone was counted between two and nine times. The chain employs TRBV30 and TRBJ2-4; 10 bases are shared with TRBD2. The junction had 8 bases not matched to a gene; V was cut back by 0 bases and J by 3 bases. Per the germline V gene, CDR1 is GTSNPN and CDR2 is SVGIG (reference sequence). This CDR3 is built from 17 residues. The CDR3 region is CAWSVSGLAVHKNIQYF. Here the CDR3 DNA reads TGTGCCTGGAGTGTAAGTGGACTAGCGGTCCACAAAAACATTCAGTACTTC.

The chain carries TRBV19 and TRBJ2-7, with a weak D call TRBD1 (5 bases). V lost 1 base, J lost 3 bases, and 10 bases lay in between. The CDR3 consists of 14 residues. The germline CDR1 and CDR2 sequences are LNHDA and SQIVND (reference sequence). The CDR3 region has the DNA TGTGCCAGTAGTATAGCGGCAGGGAACTACGAGCAGTACTTC. Amino acids: CASSIAAGNYEQYF.

V gene TRBV7-3 combines with J gene TRBJ2-2; 11 positions agree with TRBD2. In germline, CDR1 is SGHTA, CDR2 FQGTGA. The CDR3 consists of 20 residues. Unmatched junction bases numbered 9, after V lost 0 bases and J lost 0 bases. The CDR3 here is CASSLTFPRTSGPNTGELFF. In DNA form, the CDR3 reads TGTGCCAGCAGCTTAACGTTCCCTCGGACTAGCGGGCCGAACACCGGGGAGCTGTTTTTT.

This clone occurred a few times. The chain joins TRBV11-1 to TRBJ2-6; no firm D call. Trimming took off 2 bases at V and 3 bases at J, with 11 bases between the two ends. The CDR3 runs to 16 residues. The V gene's germline CDR1 is SGHAT and CDR2 FQDESV (reference sequence). Here the CDR3 reads CASSLNSGSGANVLTF. CDR3 coding DNA: TGTGCCAGCAGCTTAAACAGTGGTAGTGGGGCCAACGTCCTGACTTTC.

This clone was observed a few times. The rearrangement joins TRBV4-1 to TRBJ2-7; D gene uncertain. CDR1 is MGHRA, CDR2 YSYEKL, per germline. Trimming shortened V by 1 base and J by 7 bases, and 11 bases separated the two germline ends. This CDR3 is built from 13 residues. CDR3 DNA sequence: TGCGCCAGCAGCCAAGGCTGGGTCGAGGAGCAGTACTTC. It codes for CASSQGWVEEQYF.

J is TRBJ2-1 and V is TRBV9, with 12 bases that match TRBD2. Losses at the gene ends were 4 bases for V and 6 bases for J; bases not matched to a gene: 5. Germline values: CDR1 SGDLS, CDR2 YYNGEE. This CDR3 region has 15 residues. The CDR3 DNA follows: TGTGCCAGCAGCAAACTAGCGGGAGGTTCCAATGAGCAGTTCTTC. Its protein product is CASSKLAGGSNEQFF.

The chain links TRBV6-6 to TRBJ1-2; maybe TRBD1 (5 bases). The length of the CDR3 is 12 residues. CDR1 and CDR2 from the germline V gene are MNHNY and SVGAGI (reference sequence). The V and J ends lost 3 bases and 5 bases respectively, with 7 bases between them. The CDR3 protein is CASSYSGYGYTF. CDR3 in DNA: TGTGCCAGCAGTTATTCAGGGTATGGCTACACCTTC.

The V call is TRBV6-1, the J call TRBJ1-6; D is possibly TRBD1 (5 bases). This CDR3 region has 14 residues. Germline CDR1 MNHNS, CDR2 SASEGT. Trimming removed 3 bases from V and 7 bases from J, with 10 bases in between. The CDR3 sequence: CASSDMGGNSPLHF. In DNA, the CDR3 is TGTGCCAGCAGTGATATGGGGGGAAATTCACCCCTCCACTTT.

This clone was counted a few times. The chain joins TRBV5-6 to TRBJ2-3; D gene ambiguous. The germline V and J ends were trimmed by 3 bases and 3 bases, with 8 bases remaining between them. This CDR3 comprises 13 residues. Germline V gene data show CDR1 as SGHDT and CDR2 as YYEEEE. DNA for the CDR3: TGTGCCAGCAGCTCCGCGCCGACAGATACGCAGTATTTT. Its translation: CASSSAPTDTQYF.

This clone has more than one count but fewer than ten. This chain connects TRBV4-1 to TRBJ2-7; TRBD1 agrees at 7 bases. In germline, CDR1 is MGHRA, CDR2 YSYEKL. The ends lost 3 bases at V and 6 bases at J; junction bases unmatched: 8. This CDR3 is 14 amino acids long. The CDR3 loop reads CASSHSSEGAEQYF. The CDR3 nucleotides are TGCGCCAGCAGCCACTCGAGCGAGGGGGCCGAGCAGTACTTC.

The CDR3 DNA is TGTGCCAGCAGCGTGGACAGGGCTTATTCACCCCTCCACTTT. Protein product: CASSVDRAYSPLHF. The chain couples TRBV9 to TRBJ1-6, with 8 bases that match TRBD1. Germline V gene lookup returns CDR1 SGDLS and CDR2 YYNGEE. The junction had 3 bases not matched to a gene; V was cut back by 2 bases and J by 8 bases. The CDR3 is 14 residues long.

This chain links TRBV30 with TRBJ1-1; no definite D call. V lost 3 bases, J lost 9 bases, and 11 bases lay in between. CDR1 GTSNPN and CDR2 SVGIG come from the germline V gene (reference sequence). This CDR3 is 11 amino acids long. The CDR3 bases are TGTGCCTGGAGGGACTTCATTAAAGCTTTCTTT. The encoded protein is CAWRDFIKAFF.

The chain has TRBV5-6 and TRBJ1-6; 10 bases agree with TRBD1. The length of the CDR3 is 16 residues. Germline CDR1 is SGHDT and CDR2 is YYEEEE. J gave up 7 bases and V 1 base, and 5 bases lay outside the gene matches. The CDR3: CASSLILGQGNSPLHF. The DNA for the CDR3 is TGTGCCAGCAGCTTGATTTTGGGACAGGGGAATTCACCCCTCCACTTT.

This clone turned up a few times. The chain uses TRBV7-9 and TRBJ1-1; TRBD1 agrees at 8 bases. Losses at the gene ends were 5 bases for V and 1 base for J; bases not matched to a gene: 3. This CDR3 region has 14 residues. CDR1 and CDR2 (germline): SEHNR, FQNEAQ (reference sequence). CDR3 sequence reads: CASSRTGTNTEAFF. The CDR3 nucleotides are TGTGCCAGCAGCAGGACAGGGACGAACACTGAAGCTTTCTTT.

This sequence joins TRBV29-1 and TRBJ1-1; 10 bases fit TRBD1. The CDR3 consists of 14 residues. Germline V gene sequence: CDR1 SQVTM, CDR2 ANQGSEA. The J segment lost 2 bases and the V segment lost 5 bases, leaving 5 bases of the junction unmatched. CDR3 loop: CSVRWDRGNTEAFF. CDR3 DNA: TGCAGCGTTCGGTGGGACAGGGGAAACACTGAAGCTTTCTTT. Full variable domain (outside the CDR3, taken from reference TRBV29-1 and TRBJ1-1): SAVISQKPSRDICQRGTSLTIQCQVDSQVTMMFWYRQQPGQSLTLIATANQGSEATYESGFVIDKFPISRPNLTFSTLTVSNMSPEDSSIYLCSVRWDRGNTEAFFGQGTRLTVV.

The genes are TRBV4-1 and TRBJ1-2; D gene ambiguous. CDR3 length equals 14 residues. Per the germline V gene, CDR1 is MGHRA and CDR2 is YSYEKL. Trimming pared 0 bases from V and 2 bases from J, leaving 7 bases between. The CDR3 DNA follows: TGCGCCAGCAGCCAAGACGGAATCAACTATGGCTACACCTTC. As protein: CASSQDGINYGYTF.

This clone has only a few counts. V and J are TRBV18 and TRBJ2-3; 9 positions match TRBD1. This CDR3 is 16 amino acids long. Unmatched junction bases numbered 10, after V lost 4 bases and J lost 5 bases. Germline CDR1 reads KGHSH; CDR2 reads LQKENI. This chain's CDR3 is CASSRRQGGAGDTQYF. The CDR3 region has the DNA TGTGCCAGCTCACGCAGACAGGGGGGGGCCGGAGATACGCAGTATTTT.

This clone was picked up one time. This chain connects TRBV5-6 to TRBJ1-1; a possible D gene is TRBD1 (5 bases). The CDR3 length is 12 residues. Germline lookup yields CDR1 SGHDT and CDR2 YYEEEE. V lost 1 base to trimming and J lost 5 bases, with 6 bases between them. The CDR3 region has the DNA TGTGCCAGCAGCTTGTACAGGACTGAAGCTTTCTTT. It codes for CASSLYRTEAFF.

This clone was seen a handful of times. The V call is TRBV27, the J call TRBJ2-3; no firm D call. Germline V gene data show CDR1 as MNHEY and CDR2 as SMNVEV (reference sequence). V lost 6 bases and J 2 bases, leaving 6 bases between the germline ends. CDR3 length: 12 residues. This CDR3 reads CASSDLTDTQYF. DNA of the CDR3: TGTGCCAGCAGCGACCTCACAGATACGCAGTATTTT.

Only a few counts were recorded for this clone. The chain joins TRBV18 to TRBJ2-1; D is perhaps TRBD2 (6 bases). Germline-derived CDR1 and CDR2 are KGHSH and LQKENI. V was cut by 5 bases and J by 5 bases, with 10 bases left in between. The CDR3 loop spans 13 amino acids. In nucleotides, the CDR3 is TGTGCCAGCTCAGGGACTGGGGACAATGAGCAGTTCTTC. It yields the protein CASSGTGDNEQFF.